Below, 32 T cell receptor beta chains from the same sample are listed, as sequenced in a study of blood T cell repertoires in COVID-19. The assay was immunoSEQ multiplex PCR, and TCRdb's table has in-frame clones only and misses some. The sample shows under 150,000 clones, approximately 85% of them seen only once. Sequenced input: peripheral blood. The receptors come from a man older than 75 with acute or convalescent COVID-19.

The chain recombines TRBV5-1 with TRBJ1-2, with 8 bases fitting TRBD1. The length of the CDR3 is 15 residues. Germline V gene data show CDR1 as SGHRS and CDR2 as YFSETQ. J lost 4 bases, V lost 0 bases, and 5 bases had no gene match. The CDR3 sequence: CASSLEGQGGYGYTF. The CDR3 region has the DNA TGCGCCAGCAGCTTGGAAGGACAGGGAGGCTATGGCTACACCTTC.

The J gene is TRBJ1-6, the V gene TRBV3-1 (or the pseudogene TRBV3-2), with D possibly matching TRBD1 (6 bases). The V end was cut by 4 bases, the J end by 5 bases, with 18 bases between. Germline V CDR1 and CDR2: LGHDT, YNNKEL (reference sequence). The CDR3 runs 17 residues. Here the CDR3 reads CASSPSAAGVDNSPLHF. In nucleotides, the CDR3 is TGTGCCAGCAGCCCCTCGGCGGCAGGGGTGGATAATTCACCCCTCCACTTT.

The count of this clone is one. The chain carries TRBV11-2 and TRBJ2-7; D gene ambiguous. The germline gives CDR1 SGHAT, CDR2 FQNNGV. V was pared by 3 bases and J by 6 bases, with 9 bases between. This CDR3 is built from 12 residues. The CDR3 reads CASSLSPSEQYF. The CDR3 DNA is TGTGCCAGCAGCTTGTCCCCCTCCGAGCAGTACTTC.

The chain joins TRBV19 to TRBJ2-4, with a tentative D call TRBD2 (5 bases). Trimming removed 7 bases at V and 4 bases at J, with 17 bases between. Germline V gene lookup returns CDR1 LNHDA and CDR2 SQIVND (reference sequence). This CDR3 comprises 15 residues. CDR3 bases: TGTGCCAGTACCGAGGGTCTTCTGCTTAAAAACATTCAGTACTTC. This encodes CASTEGLLLKNIQYF.

The chain links TRBV18 to TRBJ2-7, with D maybe TRBD2 (6 bases). Looked up from germline, CDR1 is KGHSH and CDR2 is LQKENI. The ends were cut back, 0 bases at V and 2 bases at J, with 8 bases in the middle. The CDR3 loop spans 14 amino acids. CDR3 in DNA: TGTGCCAGCTCACCACCGGGCGGGGCCTACGAGCAGTACTTC. As protein: CASSPPGGAYEQYF.

The rearrangement uses TRBV18 and TRBJ1-1; a weak D match, TRBD1 (5 bases). Looked up from germline, CDR1 is KGHSH and CDR2 is LQKENI. The V and J ends lost 0 bases and 0 bases respectively, with 11 bases between them. This CDR3 spans 16 amino acids. The CDR3 loop is CASSPPGGLMNTEAFF. CDR3 bases: TGTGCCAGCTCACCACCGGGGGGGTTAATGAACACTGAAGCTTTCTTT.

This sequence joins TRBV19 and TRBJ1-3, with TRBD1 identical over 7 bases. Trimming at V came to 6 bases and at J to 0 bases, leaving 5 bases not matched to a gene. Germline loops: CDR1 LNHDA, CDR2 SQIVND (reference sequence). There are 15 residues in the CDR3. CDR3 nucleotide sequence: TGTGCCAGTAGGAACAGGGGACCCTCTGGAAACACCATATATTTT. Residues: CASRNRGPSGNTIYF.

The gene calls are TRBV7-2 and TRBJ2-1; tentatively, D is TRBD1 (6 bases). Trimming pared 3 bases from V and 1 base from J, leaving 10 bases between. The CDR3 consists of 15 residues. Germline lookup yields CDR1 SGHTA and CDR2 FQGNSA. The CDR3 coding sequence is TGTGCCAGCAGCTTCCAGACAGGATCCTACAATGAGCAGTTCTTC. Its protein is CASSFQTGSYNEQFF. Supplemented by reference TRBV7-2 and TRBJ2-1, the full variable domain reads GAGVSQSPSNKVTEKGKDVELRCDPISGHTALYWYRQSLGQGLEFLIYFQGNSAPDKSGLPSDRFSAERTGGSVSTLTIQRTQQEDSAVYLCASSFQTGSYNEQFFGPGTRLTVL.

The V and J genes are TRBV19 and TRBJ1-3, with D tentatively TRBD1 (6 bases). There are 14 residues in the CDR3. CDR1 LNHDA and CDR2 SQIVND come from the germline V gene (reference sequence). The V and J ends lost 7 bases and 2 bases respectively, with 12 bases between them. The CDR3 DNA sequence: TGTGCCAGTACCGAGGGGGGGGCTGGAAACACCATATATTTT. Protein product: CASTEGGAGNTIYF.

This clone was found a few times. J is TRBJ2-3 and V is TRBV27; 8 bases align to TRBD2. Germline CDR1 reads MNHEY; CDR2 reads SMNVEV (reference sequence). This CDR3 contains 17 residues. V lost 3 bases, J lost 6 bases, and 14 bases stayed unmatched. Here the CDR3 DNA reads TGTGCCAGCAGTTTTTCGGGACTCGCGGGGGGAACCGATACGCAGTATTTT. Encoded protein: CASSFSGLAGGTDTQYF.

The V call is TRBV28, the J call TRBJ2-5; 8 nucleotides align to TRBD2. Germline V gives CDR1 MDHEN, CDR2 SYDVKM. Germline trimming cut 4 bases from V and 5 bases from J; bases unmatched to any gene: 12. This CDR3 is built from 16 residues. CDR3 amino acids: CASSSSGAGDGETQYF. Written as DNA, the CDR3 is TGTGCCAGCAGTTCAAGCGGAGCGGGAGATGGTGAGACCCAGTACTTC.

This chain links TRBV24-1 with TRBJ2-3; TRBD2 is a possible D gene (6 bases). In germline, CDR1 is KGHDR, CDR2 SFDVKD. The CDR3 consists of 13 residues. Trimming took off 2 bases at V and 8 bases at J, with 10 bases between the two ends. CDR3 in amino acids: CATSDSTSSTQYF. CDR3 sequence (DNA): TGTGCCACCAGTGATTCGACTAGTTCTACGCAGTATTTT.

The genes are TRBV23-1 and TRBJ1-2; possibly TRBD1 for D (6 bases). TRBV23-1 is placed among ORFs of uncertain function. V dropped 2 bases and J dropped 2 bases, with 9 bases sitting between them. The CDR3 has 14 amino acids. The CDR3 sequence is CASSQRTVNYGYTF. In DNA form, the CDR3 reads TGCGCCAGCAGTCAACGGACAGTAAACTATGGCTACACCTTC.

In its sample, this clone was seen once. The rearrangement uses TRBV6-6 and TRBJ1-6; TRBD1 might be the D (6 bases). Germline V lookup: CDR1 MNHNY, CDR2 SVGAGI (reference sequence). This CDR3 is built from 16 residues. V dropped 2 bases and J dropped 0 bases, with 8 bases sitting between them. The CDR3 region is CASSYGQSSYNSPLHF. The CDR3 DNA reads TGTGCCAGCAGTTACGGACAGTCCTCCTATAATTCACCCCTCCACTTT.

This chain connects TRBV9 to TRBJ1-2; TRBD1 matches at 8 bases. V shed 4 bases and J 2 bases; nucleotides not matched to a gene: 4. The CDR3 covers 14 residues. The germline V gene has CDR1 SGDLS and CDR2 YYNGEE. The CDR3 region is CASSNGQGNYGYTF. The CDR3 coding sequence is TGTGCCAGCAGCAATGGACAGGGAAACTATGGCTACACCTTC.

The chain couples TRBV5-1 to TRBJ1-4, with 9 bases aligning to TRBD1. Germline lookup yields CDR1 SGHRS and CDR2 YFSETQ. With V trimmed by 3 bases and J by 5 bases, 2 bases remained unmatched. This CDR3 comprises 14 residues. The CDR3 sequence is CASSYGQGNEKLFF. CDR3 nucleotide sequence: TGCGCCAGCAGCTACGGACAGGGGAATGAAAAACTGTTTTTT. Supplemented by reference TRBV5-1 and TRBJ1-4, the full variable domain reads KAGVTQTPRYLIKTRGQQVTLSCSPISGHRSVSWYQQTPGQGLQFLFEYFSETQRNKGNFPGRFSGRQFSNSRSEMNVSTLELGDSALYLCASSYGQGNEKLFFGSGTQLSVL.

The sample holds one count of this clone. The gene calls are TRBV28 and TRBJ1-5, with TRBD1 matching over 9 bases. Losses at the gene ends were 2 bases for V and 7 bases for J; bases not matched to a gene: 6. Germline values: CDR1 MDHEN, CDR2 SYDVKM. The CDR3 totals 15 residues. The CDR3 coding sequence is TGTGCCAGCAGTTTAGAGGGACAGGGAGCCCAGCCCCAGCATTTT. Residues: CASSLEGQGAQPQHF.

The V and J genes are TRBV18 and TRBJ1-1; D is undetermined. In germline, CDR1 is KGHSH, CDR2 LQKENI. V lost 3 bases and J 2 bases, leaving 13 bases between the germline ends. The CDR3 has 15 residues. CDR3 sequence: CASSPKLTENTEAFF. The CDR3 bases are TGTGCCAGCTCACCCAAATTGACTGAAAACACTGAAGCTTTCTTT.

This clone was recorded a few times. The CDR3 nucleotides read TGTGCCAGTACCATCCTAGGGACAGGGGCAGGTCAGCCCCAGCATTTT. Its protein is CASTILGTGAGQPQHF. This chain links TRBV19 with TRBJ1-5; TRBD1 aligns across 10 bases. Germline trimming cut 7 bases from V and 6 bases from J; bases unmatched to any gene: 12. CDR1 is LNHDA, CDR2 SQIVND, per germline (reference sequence). The length of the CDR3 is 16 residues.

The CDR3 is CASSPPSQNTEAFF. The CDR3 nucleotides are TGTGCCAGCTCACCACCCTCACAGAACACTGAAGCTTTCTTT. The chain combines TRBV18 with TRBJ1-1; D unclear. Trimming took 0 bases from V and 1 from J, leaving 6 bases between them. CDR3 size: 14 residues. In germline, CDR1 is KGHSH, CDR2 LQKENI.

The rearrangement uses TRBV7-6 and TRBJ2-2, with TRBD2 matching 10 bases. V shed 5 bases and J 1 base; nucleotides not matched to a gene: 13. The CDR3 contains 19 residues. CDR1 is SGHVS, CDR2 FNYEAQ, per germline. The CDR3 region has the DNA TGTGCCAGCAGCCGCCCAGCGGGAGGGCCCCTATTGAACACCGGGGAGCTGTTTTTT. Its translation: CASSRPAGGPLLNTGELFF.

V gene TRBV12-3 or TRBV12-4 combines with J gene TRBJ1-1, with D perhaps TRBD1 (5 bases). The V end was cut by 4 bases, the J end by 4 bases, with 10 bases between. The CDR3 spans 13 residues. The CDR3 loop reads CASSSETATEAFF. In DNA form, the CDR3 reads TGTGCCAGCAGTTCCGAGACAGCCACTGAAGCTTTCTTT.

The V call is TRBV9, the J call TRBJ1-1; no clear D gene. V lost 3 bases and J lost 1, with 10 bases in between. The CDR3 is 14 amino acids. CDR1 is SGDLS and CDR2 is YYNGEE in the germline V gene. The CDR3 DNA sequence: TGTGCCAGCAGCGAATTACCAGAGAACACTGAAGCTTTCTTT. This codes for CASSELPENTEAFF.

This clone has only one observation. This chain joins TRBV7-3 and TRBJ1-1, with D unclear. CDR3 length equals 13 residues. Trimming took off 4 bases at V and 1 base at J, with 7 bases between the two ends. CDR1 SGHTA and CDR2 FQGTGA come from the germline V gene. The CDR3 region is CASSSRQNTEAFF. The CDR3 bases are TGTGCCAGCAGCTCCCGACAGAACACTGAAGCTTTCTTT.

V is TRBV6-1 and J is TRBJ1-4; possibly TRBD1 for D (5 bases). The CDR3 runs to 14 residues. V was pared by 3 bases and J by 10 bases, with 15 bases between. Germline CDR1 is MNHNS and CDR2 is SASEGT. CDR3 protein: CASSDPGWGGKLFF. For the CDR3, the DNA is TGTGCCAGCAGTGATCCTGGGTGGGGGGGAAAACTGTTTTTT.

V is TRBV28 and J is TRBJ2-5; D might be TRBD2 (6 bases). This CDR3 comprises 14 residues. V lost 6 bases and J 5 bases, leaving 16 bases between the germline ends. The germline CDR1 and CDR2 sequences are MDHEN and SYDVKM. The CDR3: CASSSTGEGETQYF. The CDR3, as DNA: TGTGCCAGCAGCTCGACGGGAGAAGGTGAGACCCAGTACTTC.

The table lists this clone with a few counts. J is TRBJ2-7 and V is TRBV2; 14 bases are a match to TRBD2. Germline CDR1 is SNHLY and CDR2 is FYNNEI. The V gene end was trimmed by 7 bases and the J gene end by 5 bases; junction bases not matched to a gene: 7. The CDR3 is 15 residues long. CDR3 nucleotide sequence: TGTGCCAGCACATCCGGGACTAGCGGGAGCAACGAGCAGTACTTC. This translates into CASTSGTSGSNEQYF. Full variable domain (missing parts from reference TRBV2 and TRBJ2-7): EPEVTQTPSHQVTQMGQEVILRCVPISNHLYFYWYRQILGQKVEFLVSFYNNEISEKSEIFDDQFSVERPDGSNFTLKIRSTKLEDSAMYFCASTSGTSGSNEQYFGPGTRLTVT.

This clone has only a few counts. CDR3 in DNA: TGCGCCAGCAGTCAGTCAGATACGCAGTATTTT. Its translation is CASSQSDTQYF. The chain links TRBV5-1 to TRBJ2-3; D remains ambiguous. The CDR3 length is 11 residues. Trimming took off 5 bases at V and 4 bases at J, with 5 bases between the two ends. CDR1 SGHRS and CDR2 YFSETQ come from the germline V gene.

V gene TRBV5-4 combines with J gene TRBJ2-3; TRBD2 aligns across 8 bases. The CDR3 loop spans 15 amino acids. Germline V gene data show CDR1 as SGHNT and CDR2 as YYREEE (reference sequence). Losses at the gene ends were 4 bases for V and 1 base for J; bases not matched to a gene: 5. The DNA for the CDR3 is TGTGCCAGCAGCACGGGGGGGCGGGGCACAGATACGCAGTATTTT. The encoded protein is CASSTGGRGTDTQYF.

V gene TRBV27 combines with J gene TRBJ1-2, with a tentative D call TRBD1 (6 bases). Trimming stripped 5 bases from V and 4 bases from J, with 20 bases between. Germline values: CDR1 MNHEY, CDR2 SMNVEV (reference sequence). The CDR3 contains 16 residues. CDR3 DNA: TGTGCCAGCAGTCCAGGACAAGGGGGGGTCGTCTATGGCTACACCTTC. Translation: CASSPGQGGVVYGYTF.

The chain couples TRBV7-3 to TRBJ1-6; no clear D gene. The CDR3 sequence is 13 residues long. Germline CDR1 is SGHTA and CDR2 is FQGTGA. With 5 bases removed from V and 10 bases from J, the gap between germline ends came to 12 bases. In nucleotides, the CDR3 is TGTGCCAGCAGCCGAGGAATCGAATCACCCCTCCACTTT. It translates to CASSRGIESPLHF.

V usage is TRBV6-1 and J usage is TRBJ1-2; 12 bases map to TRBD1. The CDR3 consists of 16 residues. After removal of 2 bases from V and 4 bases from J, the junction contained 5 bases not matched to a gene. Per germline, CDR1 MNHNS and CDR2 SASEGT. CDR3 sequence reads: CASSERGTGGAYGYTF. DNA of the CDR3: TGTGCCAGCAGTGAAAGGGGGACAGGGGGCGCCTATGGCTACACCTTC.